The next 4 T cell receptor beta chains were all read from a single sample in a study of blood T cell repertoires in COVID-19. Some clones are missing from TCRdb's copy, which holds only in-frame ones; the method was immunoSEQ multiplex PCR. The data contain around 200,000 clones, around 80% of them seen just once; the ten biggest clones take up roughly 1.2%. The sequenced material came from peripheral blood. These receptors were obtained from a woman in her twenties or thirties with COVID-19, enrolled during active disease.

The gene calls are TRBV6-5 and TRBJ2-1, with D possibly being TRBD2 (5 bases). The CDR3 has 15 amino acids. Germline V gene data show CDR1 as MNHEY and CDR2 as SVGAGI. V was trimmed by 4 bases and J by 1 base, leaving 11 bases between them. The CDR3 DNA is TGTGCCAGCAGTTCCACGGGGATGTCCTACAATGAGCAGTTCTTC. Translating gives CASSSTGMSYNEQFF.

This chain uses TRBV5-1 with TRBJ2-5, with D tentatively TRBD1 (5 bases). There are 15 residues in the CDR3. Germline CDR1 is SGHRS and CDR2 is YFSETQ. V lost 0 bases and J 4 bases, leaving 13 bases between the germline ends. The CDR3, as DNA: TGCGCCAGCAGCTTGGGCAGGGCCATGGGAGAGACCCAGTACTTC. The encoded protein is CASSLGRAMGETQYF.

This clone is a singleton in its sample. This rearrangement joins TRBV3-1 (or the pseudogene TRBV3-2) to TRBJ1-2, with TRBD1 identical over 11 bases. The ends lost 6 bases at V and 4 bases at J; junction bases unmatched: 7. Germline values: CDR1 LGHDT, CDR2 YNNKEL (reference sequence). This CDR3 has 15 amino acids. In DNA, the CDR3 is TGTGCCAGCAGGGATCCGGGACAGGGGGTCTATGGCTACACCTTC. It encodes CASRDPGQGVYGYTF.

V gene TRBV16 combines with J gene TRBJ1-3; D gene unclear. This CDR3 is 16 amino acids long. V lost 2 bases to trimming and J lost 1 base, with 12 bases between them. The germline CDR1 and CDR2 sequences are KGHSY and FQNENV. The CDR3 nucleotides read TGTGCCAGCAGCCAAAGGGCGGGCCTGTCTGGAAACACCATATATTTT. Its protein is CASSQRAGLSGNTIYF.